The sequence of this T cell receptor beta chain was determined in a study of blood T cells in healthy people across ages. This CDR3 contains 15 residues. CDR1 is SGHRS, CDR2 YFSETQ, per germline. V was cut by 4 bases and J by 7 bases, with 15 bases left in between. A sample-barcoded 5' primer and a J-beta primer mix were used in a second PCR of roughly 7 to 11 cycles. The template-switch adaptor was a 5' adaptor with 12 random nucleotides. It tagged each cDNA molecule. TCRdb re-called the 5' RACE reads through MiXCR, storing one row per CDR3 protein. The sample consists of 800,000 to 950,000 distinct CDR3 sequences, just under 30% of them appearing once. The same sample was also used in a study of T cells of mothers and their children.

The TCR originated in a woman aged 40 to 55 in good health. The sequenced material came from blood. The chain is built from TRBV5-1 and TRBJ1-6; D is unclear. The CDR3 is CASSTTDGRNSPLHF. DNA for the CDR3: TGCGCCAGCAGCACCACGGACGGACGGAATTCACCCCTCCACTTT.